This T cell receptor beta chain appears in the sequencing data of a study of cytomegalovirus exposure and HLA in healthy donors. J lost 6 bases, V lost 4 bases, and 13 bases had no gene match. This CDR3 region has 17 residues. Germline CDR1 reads LGHNA; CDR2 reads YNFKEQ. Primers: 60 Vbeta forward and 13 Jbeta reverse. Clones were sequenced by immunoSEQ multiplex PCR, and TCRdb holds only the in-frame ones, with some missing. The sample comprises about 120,000 clones, under 80% of which are singletons, and less than 4% rests with the top ten. This clone occurred once. The clonotype comes from a man aged 40-55 years in good health and CMV-seropositive. The sample consisted of PBMCs. J is TRBJ2-1 and V is TRBV4-2, with 9 bases identical to TRBD2. CDR3 DNA: TGTGCCAGCAGCCGGGACCCCGACCTAGCGGGGCCCAATGAGCAGTTCTTC. Protein product: CASSRDPDLAGPNEQFF.